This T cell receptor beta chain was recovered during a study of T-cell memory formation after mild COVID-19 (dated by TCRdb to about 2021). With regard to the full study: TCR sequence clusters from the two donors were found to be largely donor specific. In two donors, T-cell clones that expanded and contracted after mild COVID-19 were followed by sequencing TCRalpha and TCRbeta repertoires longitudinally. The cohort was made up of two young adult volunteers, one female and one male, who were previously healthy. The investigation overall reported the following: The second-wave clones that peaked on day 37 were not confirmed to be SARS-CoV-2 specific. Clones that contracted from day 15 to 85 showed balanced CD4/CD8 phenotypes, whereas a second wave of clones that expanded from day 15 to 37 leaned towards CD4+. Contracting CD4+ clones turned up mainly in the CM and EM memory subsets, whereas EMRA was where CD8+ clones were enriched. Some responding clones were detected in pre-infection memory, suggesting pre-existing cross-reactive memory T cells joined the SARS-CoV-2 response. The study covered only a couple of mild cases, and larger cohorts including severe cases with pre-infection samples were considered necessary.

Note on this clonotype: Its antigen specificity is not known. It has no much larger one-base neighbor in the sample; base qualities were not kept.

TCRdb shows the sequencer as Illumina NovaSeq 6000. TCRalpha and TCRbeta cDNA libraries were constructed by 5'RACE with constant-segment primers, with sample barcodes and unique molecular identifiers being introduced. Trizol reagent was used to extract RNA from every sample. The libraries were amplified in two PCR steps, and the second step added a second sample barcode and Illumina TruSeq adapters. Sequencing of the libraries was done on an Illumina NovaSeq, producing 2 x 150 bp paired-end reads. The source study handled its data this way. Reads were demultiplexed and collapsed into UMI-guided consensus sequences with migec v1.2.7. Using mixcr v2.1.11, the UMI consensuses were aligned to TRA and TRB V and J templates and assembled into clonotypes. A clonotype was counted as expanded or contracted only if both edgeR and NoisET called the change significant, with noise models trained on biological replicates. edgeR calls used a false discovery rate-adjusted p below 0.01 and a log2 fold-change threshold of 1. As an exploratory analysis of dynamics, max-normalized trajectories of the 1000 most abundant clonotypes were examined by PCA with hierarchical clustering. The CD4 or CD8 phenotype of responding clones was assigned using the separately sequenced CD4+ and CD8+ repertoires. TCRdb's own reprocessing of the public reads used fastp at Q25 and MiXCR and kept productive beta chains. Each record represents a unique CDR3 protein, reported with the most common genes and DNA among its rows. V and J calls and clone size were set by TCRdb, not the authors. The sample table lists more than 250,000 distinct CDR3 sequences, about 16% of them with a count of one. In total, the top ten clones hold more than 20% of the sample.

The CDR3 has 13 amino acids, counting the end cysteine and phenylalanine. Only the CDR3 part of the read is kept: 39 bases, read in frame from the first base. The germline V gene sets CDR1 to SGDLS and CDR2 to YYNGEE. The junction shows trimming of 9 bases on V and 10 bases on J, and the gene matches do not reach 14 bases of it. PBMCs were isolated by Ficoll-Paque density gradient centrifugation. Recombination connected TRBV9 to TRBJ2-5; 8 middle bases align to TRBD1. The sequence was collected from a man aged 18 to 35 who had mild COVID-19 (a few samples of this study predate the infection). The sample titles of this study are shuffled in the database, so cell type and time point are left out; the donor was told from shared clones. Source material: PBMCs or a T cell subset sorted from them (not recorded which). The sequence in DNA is TGTGCCACCGCGACAGGGGCCCAAGAGGGCCAGTACTTC. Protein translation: CATATGAQEGQYF.